The source of this T cell receptor (beta chain) is a study of blood T cell repertoires in COVID-19. Study details: Sources were T cells, B-cell-depleted T cells, or PBMCs; the material itself was cDNA or gDNA.

Original data processing: Amplification of reference gene primers was used by the study to estimate nucleated cell counts. TCRdb's copy holds only in-frame clones and misses some; the assay was immunoSEQ multiplex PCR. From that table come the V and J calls and clone size; the DNA was used to work out D and trimming. The table shows about 260,000 clones, with approximately 89% occurring only once. Participants' reported clinical history set cohort assignment. V dropped 4 bases and J dropped 6; count of bases not matched to a gene: 17. This CDR3 comprises 18 residues. The germline V gene has CDR1 MNHNS and CDR2 SASEGT.

The receptor was isolated from a middle-aged woman with acute COVID-19. V usage is TRBV6-1 and J usage is TRBJ2-2, with 7 bases aligning to TRBD1. The sample comprised PBMCs or T cells enriched from blood (not recorded which). The CDR3, as DNA: TGTGCCAGCAGTGCCCTCGGGGACAGTGGGGGAACATCCGGGGAGCTGTTTTTT. It is translated as CASSALGDSGGTSGELFF.